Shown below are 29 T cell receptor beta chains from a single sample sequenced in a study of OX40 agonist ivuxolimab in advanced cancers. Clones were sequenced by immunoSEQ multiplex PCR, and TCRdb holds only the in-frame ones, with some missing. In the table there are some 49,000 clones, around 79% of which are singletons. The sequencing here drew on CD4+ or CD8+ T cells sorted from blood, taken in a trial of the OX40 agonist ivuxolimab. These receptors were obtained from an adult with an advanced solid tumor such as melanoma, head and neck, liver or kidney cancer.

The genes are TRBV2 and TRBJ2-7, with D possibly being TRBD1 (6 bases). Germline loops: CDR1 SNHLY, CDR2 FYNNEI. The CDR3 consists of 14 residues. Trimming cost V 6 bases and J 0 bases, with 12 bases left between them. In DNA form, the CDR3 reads TGTGCCAGCAGGCGACAGGAAAGCTCCTACGAGCAGTACTTC. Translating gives CASRRQESSYEQYF.

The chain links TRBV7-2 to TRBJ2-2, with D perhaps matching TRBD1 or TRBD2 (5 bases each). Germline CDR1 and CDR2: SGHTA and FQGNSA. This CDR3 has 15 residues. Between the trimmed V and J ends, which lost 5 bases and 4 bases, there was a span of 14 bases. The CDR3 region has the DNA TGTGCCAGCAGCCGAGGGGACCCGGTCACCGGGGAGCTGTTTTTT. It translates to CASSRGDPVTGELFF.

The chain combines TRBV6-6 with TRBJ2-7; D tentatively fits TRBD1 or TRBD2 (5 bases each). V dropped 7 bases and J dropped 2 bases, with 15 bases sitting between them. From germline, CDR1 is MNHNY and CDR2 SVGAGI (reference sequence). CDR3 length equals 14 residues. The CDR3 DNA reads TGTGCCAGCACTTCCGGGGCGGGTCCCTACGAGCAGTACTTC. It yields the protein CASTSGAGPYEQYF.

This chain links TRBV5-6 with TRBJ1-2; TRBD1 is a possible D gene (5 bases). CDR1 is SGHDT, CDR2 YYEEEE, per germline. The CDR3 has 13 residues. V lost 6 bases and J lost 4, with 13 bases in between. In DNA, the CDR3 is TGTGCCAGCAAGGGACGGAGGATCTATGGCTACACCTTC. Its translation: CASKGRRIYGYTF. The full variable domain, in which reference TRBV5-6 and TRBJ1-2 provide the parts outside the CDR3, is DAGVTQSPTHLIKTRGQQVTLRCSPKSGHDTVSWYQQALGQGPQFIFQYYEEEERQRGNFPDRFSGHQFPNYSSELNVNALLLGDSALYLCASKGRRIYGYTFGSGTRLTVV.

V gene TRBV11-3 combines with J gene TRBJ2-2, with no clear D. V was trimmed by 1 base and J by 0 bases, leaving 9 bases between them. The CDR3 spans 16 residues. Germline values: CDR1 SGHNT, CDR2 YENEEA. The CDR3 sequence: CASSLVTASNTGELFF. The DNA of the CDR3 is TGTGCCAGCAGCTTAGTTACCGCATCGAACACCGGGGAGCTGTTTTTT. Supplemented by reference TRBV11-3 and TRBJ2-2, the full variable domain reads EAGVVQSPRYKIIEKKQPVAFWCNPISGHNTLYWYLQNLGQGPELLIRYENEEAVDDSQLPKDRFSAERLKGVDSTLKIQPAELGDSAVYLCASSLVTASNTGELFFGEGSRLTVL.

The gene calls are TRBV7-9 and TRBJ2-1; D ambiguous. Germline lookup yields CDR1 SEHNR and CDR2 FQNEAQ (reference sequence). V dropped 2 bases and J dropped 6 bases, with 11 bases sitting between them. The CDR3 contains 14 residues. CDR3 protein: CASSLSGFGNEQFF. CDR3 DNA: TGTGCCAGCAGCTTATCTGGGTTTGGCAATGAGCAGTTCTTC. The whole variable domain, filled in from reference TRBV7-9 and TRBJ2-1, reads DTGVSQNPRHKITKRGQNVTFRCDPISEHNRLYWYRQTLGQGPEFLTYFQNEAQLEKSRLLSDRFSAERPKGSFSTLEIQRTEQGDSAMYLCASSLSGFGNEQFFGPGTRLTVL.

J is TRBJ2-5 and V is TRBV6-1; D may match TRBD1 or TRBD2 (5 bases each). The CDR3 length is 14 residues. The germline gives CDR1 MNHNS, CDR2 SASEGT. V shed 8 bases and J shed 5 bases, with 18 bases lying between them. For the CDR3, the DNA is TGTGCCAGCGCTGGGGGAGTGGGTGGCGAGACCCAGTACTTC. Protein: CASAGGVGGETQYF.

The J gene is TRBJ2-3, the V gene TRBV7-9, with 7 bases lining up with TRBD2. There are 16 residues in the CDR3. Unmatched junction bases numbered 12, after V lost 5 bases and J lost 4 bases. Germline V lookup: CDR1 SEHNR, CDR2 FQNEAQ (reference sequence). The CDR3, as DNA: TGTGCCAGCAGCCCACCGACTAGCTCGGCTGCAGATACGCAGTATTTT. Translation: CASSPPTSSAADTQYF.

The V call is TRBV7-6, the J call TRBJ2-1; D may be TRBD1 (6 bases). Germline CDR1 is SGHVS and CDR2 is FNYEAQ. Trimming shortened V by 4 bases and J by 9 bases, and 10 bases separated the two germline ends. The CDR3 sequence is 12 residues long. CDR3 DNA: TGTGCCAGCAGCTCAGGGGTTAGTGAGCAGTTCTTC. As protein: CASSSGVSEQFF.

Here the CDR3 DNA reads TGCGCCAGCAGCCGTAGTACTAGCGGGAGTAAGGAGACCCAGTACTTC. Translating it yields CASSRSTSGSKETQYF. V gene TRBV5-1 combines with J gene TRBJ2-5; 11 bases are shared with TRBD2. V lost 4 bases, J lost 5 bases, and 10 bases stayed unmatched. The germline V gene has CDR1 SGHRS and CDR2 YFSETQ. This CDR3 comprises 16 residues.

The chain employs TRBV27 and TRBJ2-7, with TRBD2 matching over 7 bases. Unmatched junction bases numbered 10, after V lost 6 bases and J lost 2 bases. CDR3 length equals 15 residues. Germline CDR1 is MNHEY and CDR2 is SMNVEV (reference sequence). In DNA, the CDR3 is TGTGCCAGCAGCCCCTGGGCGGGAGTTACCTACGAGCAGTACTTC. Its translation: CASSPWAGVTYEQYF.

The CDR3 reads CASSLAGYSYEQYF. CDR3 bases: TGCGCCAGTTCCCTAGCGGGCTACTCCTACGAGCAGTACTTC. The gene calls are TRBV5-1 and TRBJ2-7, with 8 bases identical to TRBD2. V shed 8 bases and J 0 bases; nucleotides not matched to a gene: 7. CDR3 size: 14 residues. The germline CDR1 and CDR2 sequences are SGHRS and YFSETQ. The full variable domain, in which reference TRBV5-1 and TRBJ2-7 provide the parts outside the CDR3, is KAGVTQTPRYLIKTRGQQVTLSCSPISGHRSVSWYQQTPGQGLQFLFEYFSETQRNKGNFPGRFSGRQFSNSRSEMNVSTLELGDSALYLCASSLAGYSYEQYFGPGTRLTVT.

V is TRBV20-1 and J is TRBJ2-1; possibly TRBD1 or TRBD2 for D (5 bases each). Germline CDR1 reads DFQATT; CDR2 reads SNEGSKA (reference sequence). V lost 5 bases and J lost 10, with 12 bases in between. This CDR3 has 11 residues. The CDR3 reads CSAVDGAEQFF. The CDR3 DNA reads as TGCAGTGCTGTGGACGGGGCCGAGCAGTTCTTC.

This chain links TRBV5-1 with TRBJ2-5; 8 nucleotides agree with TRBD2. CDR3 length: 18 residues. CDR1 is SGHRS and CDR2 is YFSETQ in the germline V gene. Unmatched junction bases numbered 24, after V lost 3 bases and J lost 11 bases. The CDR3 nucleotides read TGCGCCAGCAGCTCAACCCCCGGTGGAGCGGGAGCTTCCCGGGAGCAGTACTTC. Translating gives CASSSTPGGAGASREQYF.

For the CDR3, the DNA is TGTGCCAGCAGCCAGGCGGGACAGGGAAGATCACCCCTCCACTTT. Protein: CASSQAGQGRSPLHF. This chain uses TRBV7-2 with TRBJ1-6, with 9 bases that match TRBD1. CDR1 and CDR2 from the germline V gene are SGHTA and FQGNSA. The V and J ends lost 5 bases and 10 bases, in that order; junction bases with no gene match: 9. The CDR3 consists of 15 residues. Together with reference TRBV7-2 and TRBJ1-6, the CDR3 gives the full variable domain: GAGVSQSPSNKVTEKGKDVELRCDPISGHTALYWYRQSLGQGLEFLIYFQGNSAPDKSGLPSDRFSAERTGGSVSTLTIQRTQQEDSAVYLCASSQAGQGRSPLHFGNGTRLTVT.

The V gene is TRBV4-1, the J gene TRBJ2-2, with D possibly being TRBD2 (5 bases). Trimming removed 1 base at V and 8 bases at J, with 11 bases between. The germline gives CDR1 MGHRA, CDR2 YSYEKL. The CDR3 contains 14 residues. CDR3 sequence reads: CASSQGFGVGELFF. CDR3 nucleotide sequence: TGCGCCAGCAGCCAAGGTTTCGGGGTTGGGGAGCTGTTTTTT.

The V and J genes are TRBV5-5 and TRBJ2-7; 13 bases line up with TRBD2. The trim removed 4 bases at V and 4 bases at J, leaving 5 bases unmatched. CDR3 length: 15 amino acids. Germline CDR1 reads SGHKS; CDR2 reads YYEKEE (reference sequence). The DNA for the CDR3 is TGTGCCAGCAGCGGAGGACTAGCGGGAGCGTACGAGCAGTACTTC. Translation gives CASSGGLAGAYEQYF.

CDR3 sequence (DNA): TGTGCCAGCAGCTCGGGTCTTGGGGGCTATGGCTACACCTTC. Amino acid sequence: CASSSGLGGYGYTF. V is TRBV7-9 and J is TRBJ1-2; possible D gene TRBD1, 5 bases. CDR3 length: 14 residues. The germline V gene has CDR1 SEHNR and CDR2 FQNEAQ (reference sequence). V lost 4 bases to trimming and J lost 4 bases, with 13 bases between them.

CDR3 amino acids: CSATPRLAGLGYEQYF. The CDR3 DNA reads as TGCAGCGCTACCCCTCGACTAGCAGGTTTAGGCTACGAGCAGTACTTC. V gene TRBV29-1 combines with J gene TRBJ2-7; 7 nucleotides align to TRBD2. This CDR3 spans 16 amino acids. Germline V gene data show CDR1 as SQVTM and CDR2 as ANQGSEA. With V trimmed by 7 bases and J by 3 bases, 18 bases remained unmatched.

The CDR3 sequence: CASSGPDLTGELFF. In DNA, the CDR3 is TGTGCCAGCAGTGGGCCAGACCTTACCGGGGAGCTGTTTTTT. The chain recombines TRBV27 with TRBJ2-2; D gene ambiguous. Germline V lookup: CDR1 MNHEY, CDR2 SMNVEV (reference sequence). The CDR3 is 14 residues long. Trimming pared 5 bases from V and 5 bases from J, leaving 12 bases between.

CDR3 in DNA: TGTGCCAGCAGCTTGAGAACGGAAGTAGGGCAGCCCCAGCATTTT. Translating it yields CASSLRTEVGQPQHF. The chain is built from TRBV5-6 and TRBJ1-5; D not certain. The length of the CDR3 is 15 residues. The V end lost 1 base, the J end lost 7 bases, and 15 bases lay between the germline ends. Germline CDR1 SGHDT, CDR2 YYEEEE.

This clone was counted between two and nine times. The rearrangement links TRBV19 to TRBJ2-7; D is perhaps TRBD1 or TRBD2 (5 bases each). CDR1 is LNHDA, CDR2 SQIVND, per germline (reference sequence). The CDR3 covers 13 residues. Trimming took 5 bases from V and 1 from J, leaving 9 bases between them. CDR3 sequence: CASSGDGSYEQYF. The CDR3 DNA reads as TGTGCCAGTAGTGGGGACGGTTCCTACGAGCAGTACTTC.

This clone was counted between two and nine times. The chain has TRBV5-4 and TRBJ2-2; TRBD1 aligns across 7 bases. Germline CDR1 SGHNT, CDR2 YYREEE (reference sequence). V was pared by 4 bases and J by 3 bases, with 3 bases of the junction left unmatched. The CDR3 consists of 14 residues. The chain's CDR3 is CASSRGQDTGELFF. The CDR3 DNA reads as TGTGCCAGCAGCCGCGGACAGGACACCGGGGAGCTGTTTTTT.

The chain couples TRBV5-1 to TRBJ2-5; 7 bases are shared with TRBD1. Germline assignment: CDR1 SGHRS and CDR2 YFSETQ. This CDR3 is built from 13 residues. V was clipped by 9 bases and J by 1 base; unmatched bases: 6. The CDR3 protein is CATQTGPQETQYF. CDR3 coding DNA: TGCGCCACCCAGACAGGGCCCCAAGAGACCCAGTACTTC. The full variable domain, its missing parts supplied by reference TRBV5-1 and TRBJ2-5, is KAGVTQTPRYLIKTRGQQVTLSCSPISGHRSVSWYQQTPGQGLQFLFEYFSETQRNKGNFPGRFSGRQFSNSRSEMNVSTLELGDSALYLCATQTGPQETQYFGPGTRLLVL.

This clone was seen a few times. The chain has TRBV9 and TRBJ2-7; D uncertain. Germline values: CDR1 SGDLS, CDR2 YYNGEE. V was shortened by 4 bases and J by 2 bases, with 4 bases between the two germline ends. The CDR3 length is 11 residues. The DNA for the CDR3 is TGTGCCAGCAGCCATACCTACGAGCAGTACTTC. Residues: CASSHTYEQYF.

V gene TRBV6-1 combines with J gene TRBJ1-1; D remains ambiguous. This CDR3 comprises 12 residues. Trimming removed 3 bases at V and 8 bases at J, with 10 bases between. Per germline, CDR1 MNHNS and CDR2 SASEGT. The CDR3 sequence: CASSDLDNEAFF. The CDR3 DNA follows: TGTGCCAGCAGTGACCTCGACAACGAAGCTTTCTTT.

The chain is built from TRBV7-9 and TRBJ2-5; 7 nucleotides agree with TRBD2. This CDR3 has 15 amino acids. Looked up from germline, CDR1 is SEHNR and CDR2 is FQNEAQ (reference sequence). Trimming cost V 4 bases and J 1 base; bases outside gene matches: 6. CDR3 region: CASSSVGLPQETQYF. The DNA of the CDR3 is TGTGCCAGCAGCTCGGTGGGACTACCCCAAGAGACCCAGTACTTC.

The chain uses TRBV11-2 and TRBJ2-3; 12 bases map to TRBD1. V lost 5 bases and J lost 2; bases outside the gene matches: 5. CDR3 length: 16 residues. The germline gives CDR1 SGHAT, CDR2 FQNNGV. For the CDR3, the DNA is TGTGCCAGCAGCCCGGGACAGGGGGCTTTCACAGATACGCAGTATTTT. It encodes CASSPGQGAFTDTQYF.

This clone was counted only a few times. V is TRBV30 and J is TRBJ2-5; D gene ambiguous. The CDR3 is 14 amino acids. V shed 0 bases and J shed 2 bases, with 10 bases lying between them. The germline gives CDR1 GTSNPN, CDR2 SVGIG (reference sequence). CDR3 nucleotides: TGTGCCTGGAGTGTAGGTGCTGTACAAGAGACCCAGTACTTC. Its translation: CAWSVGAVQETQYF.